The 30 T cell receptor beta chains listed next were all sequenced from one sample in a study of cytomegalovirus exposure and HLA in healthy donors. This PCR relied on a set of 60 Vbeta primers and 13 Jbeta primers. Sequencing used immunoSEQ multiplex PCR; TCRdb keeps in-frame clones, though not all of them. The listing records about 48,000 clones. The sequenced material came from PBMCs. The receptors shown here come from a male donor in good health and CMV-seropositive.

CDR3 in amino acids: CASSPRGAGATEAFF. The CDR3 region has the DNA TGTGCCAGCAGCCCGAGAGGGGCAGGGGCCACTGAAGCTTTCTTT. V gene TRBV9 combines with J gene TRBJ1-1, with D possibly being TRBD1 (6 bases). The V gene lost 4 bases and the J gene lost 4 bases, with 17 bases spanning the gap. The CDR3 totals 15 residues. Germline CDR1 is SGDLS and CDR2 is YYNGEE.

Note on this clone: One end of the junction does not line up with germline, which may come from a read error. V and J are TRBV7-9 and TRBJ2-5; no definite D call. The CDR3 is made up of 14 amino acids. The germline V gene encodes CDR1 SEHNR and CDR2 FQNEAQ (reference sequence). This CDR3 reads CASSYNPPQEAQYF. Here the CDR3 DNA reads TGTGCCAGCAGCTATAACCCCCCTCAAGAGGCCCAGTACTTC.

Comments on this clone: A junction boundary mismatches the germline segment, possibly from a read error. The V call is TRBV4-1, the J call TRBJ2-2, with 8 bases fitting TRBD2. The CDR3 sequence is 16 residues long. The V gene's germline CDR1 is MGHRA and CDR2 YSYEKL. CDR3 nucleotides: TGCGCCAGCAGCAGAACGCGGCGGGGGGCAATCGGGGAGCTGTCTTTT. This gives the protein CASSRTRRGAIGELSF.

The chain has TRBV4-1 and TRBJ2-7, with 8 bases identical to TRBD1. The germline V gene has CDR1 MGHRA and CDR2 YSYEKL. With V trimmed by 3 bases and J by 4 bases, 5 bases remained unmatched. The CDR3 extends over 14 amino acids. Written as DNA, the CDR3 is TGCGCCAGCAGCCAGTATACAGGGGGGTACGAGCAGTACTTC. Amino acid sequence: CASSQYTGGYEQYF.

This sequence joins TRBV12-5 and TRBJ2-1; 9 bases line up with TRBD2. Germline V gives CDR1 LGHNT, CDR2 FRNRAP. The CDR3 covers 16 residues. The V segment lost 0 bases and the J segment 7 bases; nucleotides outside the gene matches: 7. The CDR3 coding sequence is TGTGCTAGTGGTTTGGTAGTTGCGGGGGGGAGGAATGAGCAGTTCTTC. Its protein is CASGLVVAGGRNEQFF.

The gene calls are TRBV19 and TRBJ1-3; TRBD1 matches 7 bases. The trim removed 5 bases at V and 6 bases at J, leaving 10 bases unmatched. The CDR3 contains 15 residues. CDR1 and CDR2 (germline): LNHDA, SQIVND (reference sequence). This CDR3 is CASSAGDRRANTIYF. Here the CDR3 DNA reads TGTGCCAGTAGTGCCGGGGACAGAAGAGCAAACACCATATATTTT.

V usage is TRBV4-3 and J usage is TRBJ2-1; 11 bases agree with TRBD1. V shed 7 bases, J shed 6 bases, and the junction held 8 bases outside the gene matches. This CDR3 spans 15 amino acids. CDR1 and CDR2 (germline): LGHNA, YSLEER. This chain's CDR3 is CASTTDRGPSNEQFF. The DNA for the CDR3 is TGCGCCAGCACCACGGACAGGGGGCCGAGCAATGAGCAGTTCTTC.

The J gene is TRBJ1-1, the V gene TRBV5-4, with TRBD1 as a possible D gene (5 bases). V was cut by 5 bases and J by 1 base, with 9 bases left in between. The CDR3 extends over 13 amino acids. Germline CDR1 SGHNT, CDR2 YYREEE (reference sequence). The CDR3 loop reads CASRPGGNTEAFF. The DNA for the CDR3 is TGTGCCAGCAGACCGGGGGGGAACACTGAAGCTTTCTTT.

The CDR3 reads CASAVDYNDQPQHF. CDR3 DNA sequence: TGTGCCAGCGCCGTCGACTACAACGATCAGCCCCAGCATTTT. The gene calls are TRBV28 and TRBJ1-5; D ambiguous. The CDR3 runs 14 residues. Trimming took 8 bases from V and 5 from J, leaving 16 bases between them. Germline CDR1 MDHEN, CDR2 SYDVKM.

The chain couples TRBV5-6 to TRBJ2-3, with TRBD1 as a possible D gene (5 bases). The CDR3 loop spans 15 amino acids. The germline CDR1 and CDR2 sequences are SGHDT and YYEEEE. V lost 3 bases, J lost 3 bases, and 14 bases lay in between. The DNA for the CDR3 is TGTGCCAGCAGCTCCTCCCCTACAGGTACAGATACGCAGTATTTT. It codes for CASSSSPTGTDTQYF.

This chain uses TRBV4-2 with TRBJ2-7, with 9 nucleotides matching TRBD1. After removal of 3 bases from V and 5 bases from J, the junction contained 11 bases not matched to a gene. This CDR3 has 16 amino acids. Germline CDR1 and CDR2: LGHNA and YNFKEQ. CDR3 sequence reads: CASSHPSWDRDHEQYF. The CDR3 region has the DNA TGTGCCAGCAGCCATCCGTCCTGGGACAGGGACCACGAGCAGTACTTC.

The rearrangement links TRBV29-1 to TRBJ2-2; no clear D. The CDR3 runs 11 residues. Germline CDR1 reads SQVTM; CDR2 reads ANQGSEA. Trimming left V 4 bases short and J 3 bases short, with 3 bases between. DNA for the CDR3: TGCAGCGTTGCCGACACCGGGGAGCTGTTTTTT. The encoded protein is CSVADTGELFF.

V gene TRBV9 combines with J gene TRBJ2-3; TRBD2 might be the D (6 bases). CDR1 and CDR2 from the germline V gene are SGDLS and YYNGEE. The CDR3 is made up of 16 amino acids. The V gene lost 0 bases and the J gene lost 1 base, with 12 bases spanning the gap. The CDR3 is CASSVGAGRRTDTQYF. The DNA for the CDR3 is TGTGCCAGCAGCGTAGGGGCGGGGCGCCGCACAGATACGCAGTATTTT. The full variable domain, its missing parts supplied by reference TRBV9 and TRBJ2-3, is DSGVTQTPKHLITATGQRVTLRCSPRSGDLSVYWYQQSLDQGLQFLIQYYNGEERAKGNILERFSAQQFPDLHSELNLSSLELGDSALYFCASSVGAGRRTDTQYFGPGTRLTVL.

This chain joins TRBV10-2 and TRBJ1-1; TRBD1 aligns across 7 bases. Germline-derived CDR1 and CDR2 are WSHSY and SAAADI. The CDR3 totals 15 residues. J gave up 0 bases and V 2 bases, and 3 bases lay outside the gene matches. CDR3 sequence reads: CASSEGTDMNTEAFF. The CDR3 DNA is TGCGCCAGCAGTGAGGGGACAGACATGAACACTGAAGCTTTCTTT.

J is TRBJ2-3 and V is TRBV7-9; possibly TRBD1 for D (7 bases). The V gene's germline CDR1 is SEHNR and CDR2 FQNEAQ (reference sequence). Trimming shortened V by 5 bases and J by 2 bases, and 23 bases separated the two germline ends. The CDR3 runs to 18 residues. The CDR3 protein is CASSDSYRGLPFTDTQYF. The CDR3 coding sequence is TGTGCCAGCAGCGATAGTTACAGGGGACTCCCTTTCACAGATACGCAGTATTTT.

The V and J genes are TRBV4-2 and TRBJ2-7, with unresolved D. Germline CDR1 is LGHNA and CDR2 is YNFKEQ. V was pared by 4 bases and J by 5 bases, with 9 bases between. The CDR3 covers 12 residues. The CDR3 loop reads CASSPNSHEQYF. The CDR3 DNA reads as TGTGCCAGCAGCCCCAATAGCCACGAGCAGTACTTC.

V usage is TRBV19 and J usage is TRBJ2-5; no clear D. Trimming left V 6 bases short and J 3 bases short, with 8 bases between. CDR1 is LNHDA, CDR2 SQIVND, per germline (reference sequence). The CDR3 runs to 12 residues. DNA of the CDR3: TGTGCCAGTAGAATAAATAAAGAGACCCAGTACTTC. Translated, it gives CASRINKETQYF.

The chain has TRBV15 and TRBJ1-1; D is ambiguous. Germline V gene sequence: CDR1 LNHNV, CDR2 YYDKDF (reference sequence). The CDR3 is 12 residues long. V lost 3 bases, J lost 7 bases, and 9 bases lay in between. The CDR3 protein is CATSRAAVEAFF. In DNA form, the CDR3 reads TGTGCCACCAGCAGGGCCGCGGTTGAAGCTTTCTTT.

The chain uses TRBV7-2 and TRBJ2-3; 7 nucleotides match TRBD1. Germline V gene data show CDR1 as SGHTA and CDR2 as FQGNSA. The CDR3 is made up of 18 amino acids. Trimming took 5 bases from V and 3 from J; bases not matched to a gene: 17. CDR3 coding DNA: TGTGCCAGCAGCGACCCCACAGGGGTTGGGCGAGGGACAGATACGCAGTATTTT. Its translation is CASSDPTGVGRGTDTQYF.

The rearrangement links TRBV14 to TRBJ1-2, with TRBD1 as a possible D gene (6 bases). Germline V lookup: CDR1 SGHDN, CDR2 FVKESK. This CDR3 spans 14 amino acids. Trimming left V 2 bases short and J 8 bases short, with 15 bases between. The CDR3 region is CASSQQGSTGGYTF. CDR3 nucleotides: TGTGCCAGCAGCCAACAGGGGAGCACGGGCGGCTACACCTTC.

The J gene is TRBJ1-5, the V gene TRBV15, with 9 bases identical to TRBD1. CDR1 and CDR2 (germline): LNHNV, YYDKDF (reference sequence). This CDR3 is built from 15 residues. V shed 4 bases, J shed 10 bases, and the junction held 11 bases outside the gene matches. For the CDR3, the DNA is TGTGCCACCAGCACCCCGGGACAGGGTACAGGACCCCAGCATTTT. Translated, it gives CATSTPGQGTGPQHF.

With respect to this clone: Mismatch with germline at one junction end may stem from a read error. The chain joins TRBV7-2 to TRBJ1-1; 9 bases fit TRBD1. Looked up from germline, CDR1 is SGHTA and CDR2 is FQGNSA. The CDR3 is 15 amino acids. The CDR3 is CASRLGGQGSTEAFF. In nucleotides, the CDR3 is TGTGCCAGCAGATTAGGGGGACAGGGTTCCACTGAAGCTTTCTTT.

This sequence joins TRBV15 and TRBJ1-1; TRBD1 is a possible D gene (6 bases). Germline assignment: CDR1 LNHNV and CDR2 YYDKDF (reference sequence). V lost 6 bases and J 4 bases, leaving 15 bases between the germline ends. CDR3 length: 14 amino acids. CDR3: CATRDSGHVTEAFF. DNA of the CDR3: TGTGCCACCAGGGACTCGGGACATGTCACTGAAGCTTTCTTT. Combining the CDR3 with reference TRBV15 and TRBJ1-1 gives the whole variable domain DAMVIQNPRYQVTQFGKPVTLSCSQTLNHNVMYWYQQKSSQAPKLLFHYYDKDFNNEADTPDNFQSRRPNTSFCFLDIRSPGLGDTAMYLCATRDSGHVTEAFFGQGTRLTVV.

This sequence joins TRBV4-1 and TRBJ1-1; the D gene is possibly TRBD1 (6 bases). Trimming pared 4 bases from V and 5 bases from J, leaving 20 bases between. Germline lookup yields CDR1 MGHRA and CDR2 YSYEKL. The CDR3 consists of 16 residues. The CDR3 is CASSLLVVQGRTEAFF. As DNA, the CDR3 is TGCGCCAGCAGCCTCCTAGTTGTCCAGGGGAGAACTGAAGCTTTCTTT.

The rearrangement links TRBV2 to TRBJ2-4, with a possible D match to TRBD1 (6 bases). The V end was cut by 8 bases, the J end by 5 bases, with 13 bases between. This CDR3 has 13 amino acids. Germline CDR1 reads SNHLY; CDR2 reads FYNNEI. The CDR3 reads CASSRRQENIQYF. The CDR3 bases are TGTGCCAGCTCTCGACGACAGGAAAACATTCAGTACTTC.

J is TRBJ2-7 and V is TRBV6-5; TRBD2 matches 8 bases. Germline CDR1 and CDR2: MNHEY and SVGAGI. V trimming: 6 bases; J trimming: 3 bases; junction bases outside the gene matches: 10. The CDR3 runs 15 residues. The DNA for the CDR3 is TGTGCCAGCAGCTCAACGACGGGGGGGATCTACGAGCAGTACTTC. Protein sequence: CASSSTTGGIYEQYF.

CDR3 residues: CASSLGSGNLPYEQYF. The CDR3 nucleotides are TGTGCCAGCAGCTTAGGATCCGGGAACCTTCCCTACGAGCAGTACTTC. This sequence joins TRBV11-2 and TRBJ2-7; possible D gene TRBD2, 5 bases. With 1 base removed from V and 2 bases from J, the gap between germline ends came to 15 bases. Germline V gene lookup returns CDR1 SGHAT and CDR2 FQNNGV. This CDR3 spans 16 amino acids.

The chain is built from TRBV4-1 and TRBJ2-1; TRBD2 is a possible D gene (6 bases). Trimming shortened V by 1 base and J by 1 base, and 14 bases separated the two germline ends. This CDR3 comprises 17 residues. Germline V gene data show CDR1 as MGHRA and CDR2 as YSYEKL. CDR3 sequence (DNA): TGCGCCAGCAGCCAAGGGCCCGCCAGCGGGTCCTACAATGAGCAGTTCTTC. This encodes CASSQGPASGSYNEQFF.

This chain uses TRBV6-5 with TRBJ2-7; a weak D match, TRBD2 (5 bases). V was cut by 0 bases and J by 2 bases, with 5 bases left in between. CDR3 length: 13 residues. The germline V gene encodes CDR1 MNHEY and CDR2 SVGAGI. CDR3 coding DNA: TGTGCCAGCAGTTACTCGACTACCTACGAGCAGTACTTC. This codes for CASSYSTTYEQYF.

This chain uses TRBV30 with TRBJ1-2; D perhaps matches TRBD1 (6 bases). CDR1 and CDR2 from the germline V gene are GTSNPN and SVGIG (reference sequence). CDR3 length equals 11 residues. The V gene lost 0 bases and the J gene lost 8 bases, with 7 bases spanning the gap. The CDR3 coding sequence is TGTGCCTGGAGTGTAGGGGGAGGCTACACCTTC. Translating it yields CAWSVGGGYTF.